This T cell receptor beta chain stems from a study of T cell changes during pregnancy in multiple sclerosis. This clone has a single count. The V segment lost 2 bases and the J segment 0 bases; nucleotides outside the gene matches: 8. The length of the CDR3 is 17 residues. Looked up from germline, CDR1 is SGHTA and CDR2 is FQGNSA. Libraries were prepared by immunoSEQ multiplex PCR; TCRdb keeps only in-frame clonotypes and omits some of them. The sample carries 75,000 to 85,000 clones, roughly 93% recorded once. Here the sequenced sample was peripheral blood, taken in the second trimester of pregnancy. The receptor's source is a female donor with multiple sclerosis, enrolled in a pregnancy study. The chain carries TRBV7-2 and TRBJ2-7, with 9 bases fitting TRBD2. The chain's CDR3 is CASSLQASGVSSYEQYF. The CDR3 DNA sequence: TGTGCCAGCAGCTTACAGGCTAGCGGGGTTAGCTCCTACGAGCAGTACTTC.